A selection of T cell receptor beta chains follows, all from one sample in a study of blood T cell repertoires in COVID-19. Sequenced by immunoSEQ multiplex PCR; TCRdb stores in-frame clones only, minus some. The table lists about 210,000 clones, just over 85% of them singletons, with about 1.5% in the top ten. Sequencing input: peripheral blood. The receptors come from a man aged 18-30 years with active or convalescent COVID-19. CDR3s include the opening cysteine and the closing phenylalanine or tryptophan. D genes are given only for firm matches. Some rows mark clone size as missing; the rest say once, few, many or name a class of expanded clone.

v_gene: TRBV18
d_gene: TRBD2
abundance: -
j_gene: TRBJ2-5
CDR3nt: TGTGCCAGCTCACAGACTAGCGGGGAGACCCAGTACTTC
CDR3aa: CASSQTSGETQYF

v_gene: TRBV5-1
d_gene: -
abundance: -
j_gene: TRBJ2-5
CDR3nt: TGCGCCAGCAGCTGGGGGTCTGAGGGGGTAGAGACCCAGTACTTC
CDR3aa: CASSWGSEGVETQYF

v_gene: TRBV5-1
d_gene: TRBD2
abundance: -
j_gene: TRBJ2-7
CDR3nt: TGCGCCAGCAGCTTGGATACTAGCGGGGGAGCGGTCGAGCAGTACTTC
CDR3aa: CASSLDTSGGAVEQYF

v_gene: TRBV15
d_gene: -
abundance: -
j_gene: TRBJ1-5
CDR3nt: TGTGCCACCAGCAGAGATATGACGGGGGGCTGGGGCAATCAGCCCCAGCATTTT
CDR3aa: CATSRDMTGGWGNQPQHF

v_gene: TRBV6-2/TRBV6-3
d_gene: -
abundance: -
j_gene: TRBJ1-5
CDR3nt: TGTGCCAGCACCCCCGAAATAACTCATCAGCCCCAGCATTTT
CDR3aa: CASTPEITHQPQHF

v_gene: TRBV18
d_gene: TRBD1
abundance: -
j_gene: TRBJ1-1
CDR3nt: TGTGCCAGCTCGCCCCGTGCAGGGGGCTATGTGAACACTGAAGCTTTCTTT
CDR3aa: CASSPRAGGYVNTEAFF

v_gene: TRBV20-1
d_gene: TRBD2
abundance: -
j_gene: TRBJ2-1
CDR3nt: TGCAGTGCTAGTTTAAGCGGGAGGGTTAACTCCTACAATGAGCAGTTCTTC
CDR3aa: CSASLSGRVNSYNEQFF

v_gene: TRBV4-2
d_gene: TRBD1
abundance: -
j_gene: TRBJ1-1
CDR3nt: TGTGCCAGCAGCCCCACGCCAGACAGGGACACTGAAGCTTTCTTT
CDR3aa: CASSPTPDRDTEAFF

v_gene: TRBV19
d_gene: -
abundance: -
j_gene: TRBJ2-1
CDR3nt: TGTGCCAGTAGTATAGGCCGGGGTGCCTACAATGAGCAGTTCTTC
CDR3aa: CASSIGRGAYNEQFF

v_gene: TRBV5-1
d_gene: TRBD1
abundance: -
j_gene: TRBJ2-2
CDR3nt: TGCGCCAGCAGCTTGCGGACAGGGACCCCCAACACCGGGGAGCTGTTTTTT
CDR3aa: CASSLRTGTPNTGELFF

v_gene: TRBV27
d_gene: TRBD2
abundance: -
j_gene: TRBJ2-4
CDR3nt: TGTGCCAGCAGGACAGGGACTAGCGGGAAGAGAGCCAAAAACATTCAGTACTTC
CDR3aa: CASRTGTSGKRAKNIQYF

v_gene: TRBV28
d_gene: -
abundance: once
j_gene: TRBJ1-1
CDR3nt: TGTGCCAGCAGTTCTATGAGGGACAAGGGCACTGAAGCTTTCTTT
CDR3aa: CASSSMRDKGTEAFF

v_gene: TRBV18
d_gene: -
abundance: -
j_gene: TRBJ1-1
CDR3nt: TGTGCCAGCTCACCAAGTCAGGGCGTGAACACTGAAGCTTTCTTT
CDR3aa: CASSPSQGVNTEAFF

v_gene: TRBV11-2
d_gene: TRBD2
abundance: -
j_gene: TRBJ2-7
CDR3nt: TGTGCCAGCAGCTTAAGGTTGAGGGGGACTAGCGAATACGAGCAGTACTTC
CDR3aa: CASSLRLRGTSEYEQYF

v_gene: TRBV10-1
d_gene: TRBD1
abundance: -
j_gene: TRBJ1-1
CDR3nt: TGCGCCAGCAGTGAGGCCAGGGGGCTCCAAGGAACTGAAGCTTTCTTT
CDR3aa: CASSEARGLQGTEAFF

v_gene: TRBV6-5
d_gene: TRBD1
abundance: -
j_gene: TRBJ1-2
CDR3nt: TGTGCCAGCAGCACAGGGGGTCCTAGCTATGGCTACACCTTC
CDR3aa: CASSTGGPSYGYTF

v_gene: TRBV28
d_gene: -
abundance: -
j_gene: TRBJ1-1
CDR3nt: TGTGCCAGCAGTTACGGCGGAGGGATGAACACTGAAGCTTTCTTT
CDR3aa: CASSYGGGMNTEAFF

v_gene: TRBV19
d_gene: -
abundance: -
j_gene: TRBJ1-4
CDR3nt: TGTGCCAGTAGTATCGTCGGGGGCGGGGGTAATGAAAAACTGTTTTTT
CDR3aa: CASSIVGGGGNEKLFF

v_gene: TRBV4-2
d_gene: -
abundance: -
j_gene: TRBJ2-7
CDR3nt: TGTGCCAGCAGCCCAATAACCGGGACTCAATACGAGCAGTACTTC
CDR3aa: CASSPITGTQYEQYF

v_gene: TRBV10-2
d_gene: TRBD1
abundance: -
j_gene: TRBJ1-6
CDR3nt: TGCGCCAGCAGCGGACAGGGGATGGATTCACCCCTCCACTTT
CDR3aa: CASSGQGMDSPLHF

v_gene: TRBV3-1/TRBV3-2
d_gene: TRBD2
abundance: -
j_gene: TRBJ2-2
CDR3nt: TGTGCCAGCAGCGGACTAGCGGGGCCCCACGGGGAGCTGTTTTTT
CDR3aa: CASSGLAGPHGELFF

v_gene: TRBV19
d_gene: -
abundance: -
j_gene: TRBJ1-2
CDR3nt: TGTGCCAGTACCTATAAGGCTCGGAGCTCTAACTATGGCTACACCTTC
CDR3aa: CASTYKARSSNYGYTF

v_gene: TRBV5-1
d_gene: -
abundance: -
j_gene: TRBJ2-5
CDR3nt: TGCGCCAGCAGCTTCAACTCGGTACAAGAGACCCAGTACTTC
CDR3aa: CASSFNSVQETQYF

v_gene: TRBV30
d_gene: -
abundance: -
j_gene: TRBJ2-7
CDR3nt: TGTGCCTGGGGGCGGAGCTACGAGCAGTACTTC
CDR3aa: CAWGRSYEQYF

v_gene: TRBV29-1
d_gene: TRBD1
abundance: -
j_gene: TRBJ2-5
CDR3nt: TGCAGCCATATTCCACCGACAGGGGGAAAGACCCAGTACTTC
CDR3aa: CSHIPPTGGKTQYF

v_gene: TRBV6-2/TRBV6-3
d_gene: TRBD1
abundance: -
j_gene: TRBJ1-6
CDR3nt: TGTGCCAGCAGCGATGCAGGGGGCCGGTCACCCCTCCACTTT
CDR3aa: CASSDAGGRSPLHF

v_gene: TRBV6-5
d_gene: TRBD1
abundance: -
j_gene: TRBJ1-6
CDR3nt: TGTGCCAGCAGTTACTTCGACAGGGGTGGTTCACCCCTCCACTTT
CDR3aa: CASSYFDRGGSPLHF

v_gene: TRBV30
d_gene: TRBD2
abundance: -
j_gene: TRBJ2-7
CDR3nt: TGTGCCTGGAGTGTTTTTCGCGGGAGAAAGCAGGACGAGCAGTACTTC
CDR3aa: CAWSVFRGRKQDEQYF

v_gene: TRBV2
d_gene: TRBD1
abundance: -
j_gene: TRBJ2-1
CDR3nt: TGTGCCAGCAGTGCACAGGGGTCCTCCTACAATGAGCAGTTCTTC
CDR3aa: CASSAQGSSYNEQFF

v_gene: TRBV2
d_gene: -
abundance: -
j_gene: TRBJ1-5
CDR3nt: TGTGCCAGCCACCTCAGGGTTAATCAGCCCCAGCATTTT
CDR3aa: CASHLRVNQPQHF

v_gene: TRBV7-2
d_gene: -
abundance: once
j_gene: TRBJ1-2
CDR3nt: TGTGCCAGCAGCTGGGGGGACCGGGAGGGTGGCTACACCTTC
CDR3aa: CASSWGDREGGYTF

v_gene: TRBV7-9
d_gene: -
abundance: -
j_gene: TRBJ2-7
CDR3nt: TGTGCCAGCAGCTTTGGTCAGCGGAAGCCCATCTACGAGCAGTACTTC
CDR3aa: CASSFGQRKPIYEQYF

v_gene: TRBV25-1
d_gene: -
abundance: -
j_gene: TRBJ1-6
CDR3nt: TGTGCTACCAGTCGGGGTAATTCACCCCTCCACTTT
CDR3aa: CATSRGNSPLHF

v_gene: TRBV7-9
d_gene: -
abundance: -
j_gene: TRBJ1-1
CDR3nt: TGTGCCAGCAGCTTAGCTGGGGGGGCTGGTCGCACTGAAGCTTTCTTT
CDR3aa: CASSLAGGAGRTEAFF

v_gene: TRBV10-1
d_gene: TRBD1
abundance: -
j_gene: TRBJ2-5
CDR3nt: TGCGCCAGCAGTCCATCGACCAGGGGGGAGACCCAGTACTTC
CDR3aa: CASSPSTRGETQYF

v_gene: TRBV27
d_gene: TRBD2
abundance: -
j_gene: TRBJ2-7
CDR3nt: TGTGCCAGCAGTTTATACCTAGCGGGAGAGTACGAGCAGTACTTC
CDR3aa: CASSLYLAGEYEQYF

v_gene: TRBV1
d_gene: -
abundance: -
j_gene: TRBJ2-7
CDR3nt: TGCACCAGCAGCCGAACCACTAGCGGCCACGGCTACGAGCAGTACTTC
CDR3aa: CTSSRTTSGHGYEQYF

v_gene: TRBV4-1
d_gene: TRBD1
abundance: -
j_gene: TRBJ1-1
CDR3nt: TGCGCCAGCAGCCAAGTTTTCTCGGGCAGGGGGCAAATGGGAACTGAAGCTTTCTTT
CDR3aa: CASSQVFSGRGQMGTEAFF

v_gene: TRBV5-4
d_gene: TRBD2
abundance: once
j_gene: TRBJ2-7
CDR3nt: TGTGCCAGCAGCTTGAGACTAGCGGGAGGCGAGCAGTACTTC
CDR3aa: CASSLRLAGGEQYF

v_gene: TRBV7-2
d_gene: -
abundance: -
j_gene: TRBJ1-4
CDR3nt: TGTGCCAGCAGCTTACTATGGGCACTGCAGAATGAAAAACTGTTTTTT
CDR3aa: CASSLLWALQNEKLFF

v_gene: TRBV19
d_gene: -
abundance: -
j_gene: TRBJ2-4
CDR3nt: TGTGCCAGTAGGAGACCGGGGGACGGTGAAATTCAGTACTTC
CDR3aa: CASRRPGDGEIQYF

v_gene: TRBV20-1
d_gene: -
abundance: -
j_gene: TRBJ1-1
CDR3nt: TGCAGTGCAAGTATCACAGCTAACTTGGCTTTCTTT
CDR3aa: CSASITANLAFF

v_gene: TRBV4-1
d_gene: TRBD1
abundance: -
j_gene: TRBJ2-5
CDR3nt: TGCGCCAGCAGCCAAGGGACAGGGGGCAGGGAGACCCAGTACTTC
CDR3aa: CASSQGTGGRETQYF

v_gene: TRBV5-1
d_gene: -
abundance: -
j_gene: TRBJ1-1
CDR3nt: TGCGCCAGCAGTGATGGTACAGGGTTGGGAACTGAAGCTTTCTTT
CDR3aa: CASSDGTGLGTEAFF

v_gene: TRBV7-9
d_gene: -
abundance: -
j_gene: TRBJ1-2
CDR3nt: TGTGCCAGCAGCTCCGGGGAGGGGGTGCTCTATGGCTACACCTTC
CDR3aa: CASSSGEGVLYGYTF

v_gene: TRBV6-5
d_gene: -
abundance: -
j_gene: TRBJ2-1
CDR3nt: TGTGCCAGCAGTCCTACTGGAGTAGCGTCAAATGAGCAGTTCTTC
CDR3aa: CASSPTGVASNEQFF

v_gene: TRBV19
d_gene: TRBD1
abundance: -
j_gene: TRBJ1-1
CDR3nt: TGTGCCAGTAGTATAGGGGGGACAGGCACTGAAGCTTTCTTT
CDR3aa: CASSIGGTGTEAFF

v_gene: TRBV18
d_gene: -
abundance: once
j_gene: TRBJ1-3
CDR3nt: TGTGCCAGCTCACCACTGCCCTTCGGTGCTTCTGGAAACACCATATATTTT
CDR3aa: CASSPLPFGASGNTIYF